Shown below are 10 T cell receptor beta chains from a single sample sequenced in a study of CD8 T cells in ankylosing spondylitis. One entry per CDR3 protein results from TCRdb running MiXCR on the 5' RACE reads. Of fewer than 350,000 distinct CDR3 sequences in the sample, roughly 12% were seen once. The sample consisted of blood, either unsorted or a sorted T cell fraction (not recorded which). The receptors shown here come from a female donor with ankylosing spondylitis or in good health (not recorded which).

This clonotype was found many times. The CDR3 loop is CSVRDTENTEAFF. The CDR3 nucleotides are TGCAGCGTTAGGGACACGGAAAACACTGAAGCTTTCTTT. The rearrangement joins TRBV29-1 to TRBJ1-1; weak D call: TRBD1 (6 bases). The germline gives CDR1 SQVTM, CDR2 ANQGSEA. The ends were cut back, 5 bases at V and 2 bases at J, with 12 bases in the middle. The CDR3 covers 13 residues.

In its sample, this clonotype was seen many times. The chain couples TRBV20-1 to TRBJ1-5; TRBD1 agrees at 7 bases. The trim removed 5 bases at V and 5 bases at J, leaving 6 bases unmatched. Germline V gene sequence: CDR1 DFQATT, CDR2 SNEGSKA (reference sequence). The CDR3 is 13 amino acids. The chain's CDR3 is CSAGGTADQPQHF. CDR3 in DNA: TGCAGTGCTGGTGGGACAGCCGATCAGCCCCAGCATTTT.

The table lists this clonotype with many counts. V is TRBV4-3 and J is TRBJ2-2; D remains unclear. The CDR3 runs 18 residues. Germline loops: CDR1 LGHNA, CDR2 YSLEER. Trimming removed 4 bases at V and 0 bases at J, with 18 bases between. The CDR3 sequence is CASSRGVQGGANTGELFF. Here the CDR3 DNA reads TGCGCCAGCAGCCGAGGCGTCCAAGGTGGTGCGAACACCGGGGAGCTGTTTTTT.

This clonotype was found many times. This chain joins TRBV20-1 and TRBJ1-1, with D possibly matching TRBD1 (5 bases). V dropped 6 bases and J dropped 0 bases, with 14 bases sitting between them. The CDR3 runs 14 residues. Germline V gene lookup returns CDR1 DFQATT and CDR2 SNEGSKA (reference sequence). The DNA of the CDR3 is TGCAGTGCCAGGACCGGGACGGTGAACACTGAAGCTTTCTTT. This gives the protein CSARTGTVNTEAFF.

In this sample, this clonotype turned up many times. The rearrangement uses TRBV20-1 and TRBJ2-7; D possibly corresponds to TRBD2 (5 bases). V was trimmed by 3 bases and J by 6 bases, leaving 18 bases between them. Looked up from germline, CDR1 is DFQATT and CDR2 is SNEGSKA (reference sequence). The CDR3 is 14 residues long. The CDR3 region has the DNA TGCAGTGCTAGGAAGAGGGCACGTCAGTTCGAGCAGTACTTC. Its protein product is CSARKRARQFEQYF.

This clonotype was seen at least ten times. The chain couples TRBV5-1 to TRBJ1-1, with TRBD1 matching over 7 bases. The V and J ends lost 2 bases and 4 bases, in that order; junction bases with no gene match: 8. Germline values: CDR1 SGHRS, CDR2 YFSETQ. This CDR3 comprises 15 residues. CDR3 sequence reads: CASSLSAGGITEAFF. DNA for the CDR3: TGCGCCAGCAGCTTATCGGCAGGGGGAATCACTGAAGCTTTCTTT. Full variable domain (remainder filled in from reference TRBV5-1 and TRBJ1-1): KAGVTQTPRYLIKTRGQQVTLSCSPISGHRSVSWYQQTPGQGLQFLFEYFSETQRNKGNFPGRFSGRQFSNSRSEMNVSTLELGDSALYLCASSLSAGGITEAFFGQGTRLTVV.

The chain links TRBV10-3 to TRBJ2-1; D gene uncertain. This CDR3 has 13 residues. Trimming shortened V by 8 bases and J by 4 bases, and 12 bases separated the two germline ends. CDR1 and CDR2 (germline): ENHRY, SYGVKD. DNA of the CDR3: TGTGCCATCTCCCTAGAGGAGTACAATGAGCAGTTCTTC. Translation: CAISLEEYNEQFF.

This clonotype was recorded a few times. V is TRBV20-1 and J is TRBJ1-6, with D perhaps TRBD1 (5 bases). Trimming removed 5 bases at V and 7 bases at J, with 12 bases between. The CDR3 sequence is 13 residues long. Germline loops: CDR1 DFQATT, CDR2 SNEGSKA (reference sequence). The CDR3 nucleotides are TGCAGTGCTGGGGGGACGGCGAATTCACCCCTCCACTTT. Translation: CSAGGTANSPLHF.

This clonotype came up a few times. For the CDR3, the DNA is TGTGCCAGCAGCTGGGGACAGGGGGCGGGTCAGCCCCAGCATTTT. This encodes CASSWGQGAGQPQHF. The rearrangement uses TRBV7-2 and TRBJ1-5; 12 bases fit TRBD1. CDR3 length: 15 residues. J was trimmed by 6 bases and V by 4 bases; bases with no gene match: 4. Germline assignment: CDR1 SGHTA and CDR2 FQGNSA. The variable domain in full, completed from reference TRBV7-2 and TRBJ1-5, reads GAGVSQSPSNKVTEKGKDVELRCDPISGHTALYWYRQSLGQGLEFLIYFQGNSAPDKSGLPSDRFSAERTGGSVSTLTIQRTQQEDSAVYLCASSWGQGAGQPQHFGDGTRLSIL.

This clonotype was recorded at least ten times. The genes are TRBV7-2 and TRBJ2-3; D is perhaps TRBD2 (6 bases). CDR1 is SGHTA, CDR2 FQGNSA, per germline. The germline V and J ends were trimmed by 4 bases and 7 bases, with 15 bases remaining between them. The CDR3 consists of 14 residues. The CDR3 region is CASSSWTGTYTQYF. The CDR3 DNA is TGTGCCAGCAGCTCTTGGACTGGGACTTATACGCAGTATTTT.